This TCR beta chain was obtained from a study of T cell responses to AZD1222 COVID-19 vaccine. Overall study results and limits: The donor group comprised mostly white British people and more females; the analysis possibly underestimated clonal diversity.

A note on this clone: Its antigen is still unknown.

Profiling relied on immunoSEQ multiplex PCR, and the TCRdb table lists in-frame clones only, not all of them. The repertoire includes roughly 190,000 clones, approximately 92% of them detected once, and less than 1.5% sits in the top ten. This CDR3 comprises 15 residues. Germline V lookup: CDR1 MNHEY, CDR2 SMNVEV (reference sequence). After removal of 2 bases from V and 4 bases from J, the junction contained 3 bases not matched to a gene. The V gene is TRBV27, the J gene TRBJ1-2, with 11 bases fitting TRBD1. Sequencing used peripheral blood, obtained on day 0 of AZD1222 vaccination. The sequence was obtained from an adult in good health. This CDR3 reads CASSLTGTGGYGYTF. Here the CDR3 DNA reads TGTGCCAGCAGTTTAACTGGGACAGGGGGCTATGGCTACACCTTC.